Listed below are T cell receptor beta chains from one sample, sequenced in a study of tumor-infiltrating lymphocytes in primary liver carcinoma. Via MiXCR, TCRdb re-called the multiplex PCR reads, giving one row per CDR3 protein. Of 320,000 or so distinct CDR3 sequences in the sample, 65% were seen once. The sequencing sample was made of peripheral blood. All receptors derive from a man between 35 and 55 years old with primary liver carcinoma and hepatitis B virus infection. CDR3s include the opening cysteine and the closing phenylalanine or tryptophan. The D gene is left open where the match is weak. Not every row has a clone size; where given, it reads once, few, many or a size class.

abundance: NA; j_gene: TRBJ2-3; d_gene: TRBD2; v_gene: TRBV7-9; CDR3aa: CASSLQRELVTDTQYF; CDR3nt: TGTGCCAGCAGCTTACAGCGGGAGTTAGTGACAGATACGCAGTATTTT
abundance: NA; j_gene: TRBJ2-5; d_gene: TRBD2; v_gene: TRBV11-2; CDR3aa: CASKLGGGRGETQYF; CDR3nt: TGTGCCAGCAAGTTAGGAGGCGGGAGGGGAGAGACCCAGTACTTC
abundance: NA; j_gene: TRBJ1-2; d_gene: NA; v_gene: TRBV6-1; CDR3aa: CARRGDGYTF; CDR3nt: TGCGCCAGGAGAGGGGACGGCTACACCTTC
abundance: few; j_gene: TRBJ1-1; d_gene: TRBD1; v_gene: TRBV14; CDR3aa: CASSQDRTGDVDTEAFF; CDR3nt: TGTGCCAGCAGCCAAGATCGAACAGGGGATGTGGACACTGAAGCTTTCTTT
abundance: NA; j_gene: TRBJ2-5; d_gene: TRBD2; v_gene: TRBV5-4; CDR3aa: CASSSLREAQETKYF; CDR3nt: TGTGCCAGCAGCTCCCTCCGGGAGGCCCAAGAGACCAAGTACTTC
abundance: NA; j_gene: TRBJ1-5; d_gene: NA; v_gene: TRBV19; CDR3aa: CASSDQVSNQPQHF; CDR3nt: TGTGCCAGTAGTGACCAGGTTAGCAATCAGCCCCAGCATTTT
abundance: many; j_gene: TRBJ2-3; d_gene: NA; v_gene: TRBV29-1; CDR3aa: CSVRADTDTQYF; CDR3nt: TGCAGCGTTCGGGCGGACACAGATACGCAGTATTTT
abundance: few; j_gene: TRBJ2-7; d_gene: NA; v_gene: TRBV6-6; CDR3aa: CASSYRTGYEQYF; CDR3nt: TGTGCCAGCAGTTACCGGACGGGCTACGAGCAGTACTTC
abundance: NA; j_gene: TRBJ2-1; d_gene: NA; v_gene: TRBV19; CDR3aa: CASSSGRISGNEQFF; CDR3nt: TGTGCCAGTAGCTCCGGACGGATTAGCGGCAATGAGCAGTTCTTC
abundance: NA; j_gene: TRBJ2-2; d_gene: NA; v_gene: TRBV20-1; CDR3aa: CSARGHDRSPNTGELFF; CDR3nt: TGCAGTGCTAGGGGGCATGACAGATCTCCGAACACCGGGGAGCTGTTTTTT
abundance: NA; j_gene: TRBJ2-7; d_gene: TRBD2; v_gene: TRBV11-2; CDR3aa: CASSLEVAGEQYF; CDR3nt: TGTGCCAGCAGCTTAGAAGTAGCGGGCGAGCAGTACTTC
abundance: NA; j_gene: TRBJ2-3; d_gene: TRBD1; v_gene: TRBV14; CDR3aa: CASSQPGQSLTGTDTQYF; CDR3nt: TGTGCCAGCAGCCAGCCGGGACAGAGCTTAACGGGCACAGATACGCAGTATTTT
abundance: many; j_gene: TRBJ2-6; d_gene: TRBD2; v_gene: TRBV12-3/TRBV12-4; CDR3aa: CASSLVSGLNSGANVLTF; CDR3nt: TGTGCCAGCAGTTTGGTTAGCGGGTTAAACTCTGGGGCCAACGTCCTGACTTTC
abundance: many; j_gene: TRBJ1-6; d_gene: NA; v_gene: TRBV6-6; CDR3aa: CASKKQGASGSPLHF; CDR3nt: TGTGCCAGTAAAAAACAGGGAGCTTCGGGGTCACCCCTCCACTTT
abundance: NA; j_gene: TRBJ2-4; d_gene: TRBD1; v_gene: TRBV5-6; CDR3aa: CASSSRQGSNIQYF; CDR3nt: TGTGCCAGCAGCTCCCGACAGGGTTCTAACATTCAGTACTTC
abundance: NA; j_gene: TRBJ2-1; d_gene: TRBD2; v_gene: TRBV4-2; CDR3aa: CASSQAPLAGVKYEQSF; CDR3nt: TGTGCCAGCAGCCAGGCCCCCCTAGCGGGAGTCAAGTACGAGCAGTCCTTC
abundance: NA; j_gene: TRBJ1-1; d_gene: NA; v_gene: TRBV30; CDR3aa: CAWTHTGIEAFF; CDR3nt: TGTGCCTGGACCCATACAGGTATTGAAGCTTTCTTT
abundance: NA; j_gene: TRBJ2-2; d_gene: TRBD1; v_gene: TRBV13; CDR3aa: CASSHTGAPGELFF; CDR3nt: TGTGCCAGCAGTCACACAGGGGCCCCCGGGGAGCTGTTTTTT
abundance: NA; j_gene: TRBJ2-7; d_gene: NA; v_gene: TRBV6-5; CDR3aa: CANRDPRDSYEQYF; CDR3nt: TGTGCCAACAGGGATCCGAGGGACTCCTACGAGCAGTACTTC
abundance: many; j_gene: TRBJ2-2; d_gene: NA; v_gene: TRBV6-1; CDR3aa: CASSLSWGNGELFF; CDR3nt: TGTGCCAGCAGTCTTAGCTGGGGGAACGGGGAGCTGTTTTTT
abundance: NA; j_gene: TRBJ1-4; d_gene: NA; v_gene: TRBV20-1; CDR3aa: CSAKGTGAGFVANEKLFF; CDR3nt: TGCAGTGCTAAAGGAACGGGGGCTGGGTTTGTGGCTAATGAAAAACTGTTTTTT